This TCR beta chain was sequenced during a study of monozygotic twins with inflammatory bowel disease. The germline gives CDR1 SGHTA, CDR2 FQGTGA. The CDR3 totals 16 residues. Study observations and caveats: Twins with IBD were found to have lower TCRbeta diversity (inverse Simpson) than healthy co-twins. Evidence failed to back one strong IBD-linked signal or clonotype.

cDNA was produced in eight separate reactions per sample. UMIs incorporating a 6-nucleotide sample barcode were appended by means of template switching. Using the 5' RACE reads, TCRdb records one entry per CDR3 protein without DNA. This sample carries 330,000 or so distinct CDR3 sequences, with around 2% going to the ten biggest clones. For this clonotype: No antigen is known for it.

This clonotype was obtained from a human donor with ulcerative colitis or Crohn's disease, or a healthy co-twin of an affected twin (not recorded which). The chain carries TRBV7-3 and TRBJ2-5; TCRdb outputs TRBD2, but without DNA this stays unchecked. Sequencing used blood. CDR3 sequence reads: CASSLMASGSWETQYF.